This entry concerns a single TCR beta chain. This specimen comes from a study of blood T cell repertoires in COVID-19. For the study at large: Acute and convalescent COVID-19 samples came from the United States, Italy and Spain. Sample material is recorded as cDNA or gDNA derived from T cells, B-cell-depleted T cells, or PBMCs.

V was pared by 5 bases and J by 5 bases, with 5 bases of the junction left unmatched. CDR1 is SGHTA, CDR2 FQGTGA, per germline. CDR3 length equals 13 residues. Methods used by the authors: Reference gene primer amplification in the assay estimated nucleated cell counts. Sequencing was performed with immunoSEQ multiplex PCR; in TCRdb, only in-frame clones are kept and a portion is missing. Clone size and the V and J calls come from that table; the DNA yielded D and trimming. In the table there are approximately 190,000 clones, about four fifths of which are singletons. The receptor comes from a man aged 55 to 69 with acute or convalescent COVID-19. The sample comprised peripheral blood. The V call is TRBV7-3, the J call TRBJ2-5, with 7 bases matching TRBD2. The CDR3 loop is CASSADSGETQYF. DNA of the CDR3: TGTGCCAGCAGCGCTGATAGCGGGGAGACCCAGTACTTC.